These 5 T cell receptor beta chains were sequenced from one sample in a study of CD8 T cells in Susac syndrome (dated by TCRdb to between 2018 and 2021). Library generation was performed with the immunoSEQ multiplex PCR assay. RNA was extracted with the RNeasy kit and roughly 0.45 to 1 ug was reverse transcribed using random hexamers. TCRdb applied fastp at Q25 and MiXCR to the public reads, then kept only in-frame beta chains. Every CDR3 protein is listed once, alongside the most common genes and DNA of its rows. Across this sample there are some 120,000 distinct CDR3 sequences, with about nine tenths seen only once. Clones ranked in the top ten supply 0.11% to 0.15% of the sample. Sequenced: CD4+ T cells from PBMCs. The receptors here all came from a human donor in good health.

V and J are TRBV29-1 and TRBJ2-5; TRBD2 aligns across 12 bases. Trimming took 6 bases from V and 2 from J; bases not matched to a gene: 13. The CDR3 is 17 amino acids. Germline CDR1 reads SQVTM; CDR2 reads ANQGSEA. The CDR3 region is CSVVRSTGLAGQETQYF. The CDR3 DNA reads as TGCAGCGTCGTACGATCGACCGGACTAGCGGGGCAAGAGACCCAGTACTTC.

V is TRBV2 and J is TRBJ1-2, with D maybe TRBD1 (6 bases). The CDR3 contains 12 residues. V gave up 10 bases and J gave up 4 bases, with 13 bases separating them. CDR1 is SNHLY, CDR2 FYNNEI, per germline. The chain's CDR3 is CANPGGAYGYTF. In DNA, the CDR3 is TGTGCCAACCCTGGGGGGGCCTATGGCTACACCTTC.

As concerns this clonotype: One end of the junction varies from germline; a read error may be responsible. The genes are TRBV9 and TRBJ2-1, with D hard to call. Germline CDR1 SGDLS, CDR2 YYNGEE. CDR3 length: 12 amino acids. CDR3 sequence: CASSVGSGYPLF. As DNA, the CDR3 is TGTGCCAGCAGCGTAGGATCCGGATACCCCCTCTTC.

The J gene is TRBJ2-7, the V gene TRBV5-1; TRBD1 might be the D (6 bases). CDR3 size: 14 residues. The V and J ends lost 3 bases and 4 bases respectively, with 14 bases between them. Germline V gene lookup returns CDR1 SGHRS and CDR2 YFSETQ. The CDR3 protein is CASSSEWDKYEQYF. The CDR3 coding sequence is TGCGCCAGCAGCTCGGAGTGGGACAAATACGAGCAGTACTTC.

V gene TRBV5-6 combines with J gene TRBJ1-1; D perhaps matches TRBD1 (5 bases). With 2 bases removed from V and 7 bases from J, the gap between germline ends came to 12 bases. Germline V CDR1 and CDR2: SGHDT, YYEEEE. The CDR3 is 13 residues long. DNA for the CDR3: TGTGCCAGCAGCTTTCCGACAGCCTATGAAGCTTTCTTT. Protein sequence: CASSFPTAYEAFF.